Presented here are 20 T cell receptor beta chains from one specimen sequenced in a study of blood T cell repertoires in COVID-19. Repertoires were generated with immunoSEQ multiplex PCR, while TCRdb's copy carries only in-frame clones and drops some. The sample has about 220,000 clones, almost 90% seen once. Sequenced sample: PBMCs or T cells enriched from blood (not recorded which). These receptor sequences come from a woman aged 45-65 years with acute COVID-19.

The chain combines TRBV10-3 with TRBJ2-7; D not certain. V shed 1 base and J shed 1 base, with 17 bases lying between them. The germline V gene has CDR1 ENHRY and CDR2 SYGVKD. The CDR3 totals 17 residues. The CDR3 region is CAISELLRLGTSYEQYF. The CDR3 DNA is TGTGCCATCAGTGAGTTATTGAGACTCGGCACTTCCTACGAGCAGTACTTC.

The V gene is TRBV7-8, the J gene TRBJ2-7; a possible D gene is TRBD2 (5 bases). The CDR3 loop spans 12 amino acids. CDR1 SGHVS and CDR2 FQNEAQ come from the germline V gene. The V end was cut by 1 base, the J end by 7 bases, with 8 bases between. CDR3 DNA: TGTGCCAGCAGCTTAGACAGAGGGGAGCAGTACTTC. Protein product: CASSLDRGEQYF.

The V call is TRBV6-1, the J call TRBJ2-7; 8 bases align to TRBD1. From germline, CDR1 is MNHNS and CDR2 SASEGT. The V segment lost 1 base and the J segment 3 bases; nucleotides outside the gene matches: 5. The CDR3 contains 15 residues. As DNA, the CDR3 is TGTGCCAGCAGTGAAGGGACAGGGACCAACTACGAGCAGTACTTC. It encodes CASSEGTGTNYEQYF.

The V and J genes are TRBV19 and TRBJ1-3; TRBD1 matches at 8 bases. V trimming: 8 bases; J trimming: 0 bases; junction bases outside the gene matches: 3. This CDR3 spans 14 amino acids. Germline loops: CDR1 LNHDA, CDR2 SQIVND (reference sequence). The CDR3 loop reads CASRQGHSGNTIYF. The DNA of the CDR3 is TGTGCCAGTCGACAGGGGCACTCTGGAAACACCATATATTTT.

This chain uses TRBV18 with TRBJ1-3; D unclear. This CDR3 has 14 amino acids. The V and J ends lost 5 bases and 0 bases respectively, with 8 bases between them. Germline V gives CDR1 KGHSH, CDR2 LQKENI. The CDR3 region has the DNA TGTGCCAGCTCAGAACAGCCCTCTGGAAACACCATATATTTT. It encodes CASSEQPSGNTIYF.

The J gene is TRBJ1-1, the V gene TRBV6-1, with D hard to call. The germline V gene has CDR1 MNHNS and CDR2 SASEGT. This CDR3 contains 14 residues. The V end was cut by 3 bases, the J end by 4 bases, with 12 bases between. CDR3 region: CASSEVRSGTEAFF. CDR3 DNA sequence: TGTGCCAGCAGTGAGGTCAGATCGGGCACTGAAGCTTTCTTT.

This chain uses TRBV24-1 with TRBJ2-5; D is perhaps TRBD2 (7 bases). With 5 bases removed from V and 0 bases from J, the gap between germline ends came to 12 bases. Germline V CDR1 and CDR2: KGHDR, SFDVKD. The CDR3 loop spans 15 amino acids. CDR3 sequence reads: CATSGRGGDQETQYF. Here the CDR3 DNA reads TGTGCCACCAGTGGGAGAGGGGGGGACCAAGAGACCCAGTACTTC.

The rearrangement uses TRBV19 and TRBJ2-1; 8 bases are a match to TRBD2. Trimming cost V 3 bases and J 5 bases; bases outside gene matches: 6. Germline V lookup: CDR1 LNHDA, CDR2 SQIVND (reference sequence). The CDR3 covers 15 residues. CDR3 sequence: CASSIPGGPHNEQFF. The CDR3 DNA reads TGTGCCAGTAGTATCCCGGGAGGGCCTCACAATGAGCAGTTCTTC.

V is TRBV3-1 (or the pseudogene TRBV3-2) and J is TRBJ1-2; weak D call: TRBD1 (6 bases). Germline CDR1 reads LGHDT; CDR2 reads YNNKEL (reference sequence). The CDR3 length is 14 residues. V was trimmed by 3 bases and J by 3 bases, leaving 11 bases between them. CDR3 region: CASSQSAGDYGYTF. The CDR3 coding sequence is TGTGCCAGCAGCCAGTCCGCAGGGGACTATGGCTACACCTTC.

This clone is a singleton in its sample. This chain connects TRBV5-1 to TRBJ1-2; TRBD1 might be the D (5 bases). V lost 0 bases and J 4 bases, leaving 16 bases between the germline ends. In germline, CDR1 is SGHRS, CDR2 YFSETQ. The CDR3 is made up of 16 amino acids. The CDR3 DNA sequence: TGCGCCAGCAGCTTGGAACCGACAGAAACGACCTATGGCTACACCTTC. The encoded protein is CASSLEPTETTYGYTF.

This CDR3 is CASSYHHRDRGLSNYGYTF. The CDR3 DNA is TGTGCCAGCAGCTATCACCACCGGGACAGGGGTTTGAGTAACTATGGCTACACCTTC. The chain has TRBV3-1 (or the pseudogene TRBV3-2) and TRBJ1-2, with 10 bases aligning to TRBD1. This CDR3 comprises 19 residues. Looked up from germline, CDR1 is LGHDT and CDR2 is YNNKEL (reference sequence). V lost 5 bases, J lost 1 base, and 16 bases stayed unmatched.

In DNA form, the CDR3 reads TGTGCCAGCAGCTCGAGAAGGAACACCGGGGAGCTGTTTTTT. Protein sequence: CASSSRRNTGELFF. The chain has TRBV11-3 and TRBJ2-2; D is unresolved. With 4 bases removed from V and 1 base from J, the gap between germline ends came to 7 bases. The CDR3 runs 14 residues. Germline V gives CDR1 SGHNT, CDR2 YENEEA.

The chain employs TRBV11-1 and TRBJ2-5, with a possible D match to TRBD2 (6 bases). The CDR3 has 14 residues. From germline, CDR1 is SGHAT and CDR2 FQDESV (reference sequence). The V end lost 4 bases, the J end lost 2 bases, and 11 bases lay between the germline ends. CDR3 sequence (DNA): TGTGCCAGCAGCTCCTTTCGGGGGCAAGAGACCCAGTACTTC. Translated, it gives CASSSFRGQETQYF.

This chain uses TRBV7-8 with TRBJ1-2, with D uncertain. The CDR3 loop spans 20 amino acids. V lost 0 bases to trimming and J lost 4 bases, with 27 bases between them. Germline CDR1 is SGHVS and CDR2 is FQNEAQ. The CDR3: CASSLAMIGFGEEDGYGYTF. The CDR3 DNA reads TGTGCCAGCAGCTTAGCTATGATAGGATTCGGGGAGGAGGATGGCTATGGCTACACCTTC. The whole variable domain, filled in from reference TRBV7-8 and TRBJ1-2, reads GAGVSQSPRYKVAKRGQDVALRCDPISGHVSLFWYQQALGQGPEFLTYFQNEAQLDKSGLPSDRFFAERPEGSVSTLKIQRTQQEDSAVYLCASSLAMIGFGEEDGYGYTFGSGTRLTVV.

The chain recombines TRBV11-3 with TRBJ2-2, with 7 bases matching TRBD2. The junction had 8 bases not matched to a gene; V was cut back by 1 base and J by 6 bases. Per the germline V gene, CDR1 is SGHNT and CDR2 is YENEEA. This CDR3 is built from 16 residues. The CDR3 sequence is CASSLAGGGAAGELFF. The CDR3 DNA is TGTGCCAGCAGCTTAGCTGGGGGGGGAGCCGCCGGGGAGCTGTTTTTT.

The chain uses TRBV3-1 (or the pseudogene TRBV3-2) and TRBJ2-2; D is perhaps TRBD1 (6 bases). The ends were cut back, 6 bases at V and 1 base at J, with 18 bases in the middle. The CDR3 runs to 17 residues. The germline CDR1 and CDR2 sequences are LGHDT and YNNKEL (reference sequence). CDR3 amino acids: CASRESQGIENTGELFF. The CDR3 DNA follows: TGTGCCAGCAGAGAAAGCCAGGGGATAGAGAACACCGGGGAGCTGTTTTTT.

This chain connects TRBV7-2 to TRBJ1-2; 7 positions agree with TRBD1. The germline V gene encodes CDR1 SGHTA and CDR2 FQGNSA. Germline trimming cut 6 bases from V and 6 bases from J; bases unmatched to any gene: 13. CDR3 size: 15 residues. The DNA for the CDR3 is TGTGCCAGCAGTGGGACCCGCGACAGGGTGAATGGCTACACCTTC. Its protein is CASSGTRDRVNGYTF.

This clone is a singleton in its sample. The J gene is TRBJ1-1, the V gene TRBV30; the match to TRBD1 covers 7 bases. V shed 2 bases and J 5 bases; nucleotides not matched to a gene: 20. The length of the CDR3 is 18 residues. The germline V gene encodes CDR1 GTSNPN and CDR2 SVGIG (reference sequence). The CDR3 is CAWSKPTRATGRNTEAFF. The CDR3 DNA sequence: TGTGCCTGGAGTAAACCAACCCGGGCGACAGGGAGGAATACTGAAGCTTTCTTT.

V and J are TRBV30 and TRBJ1-3; 8 positions agree with TRBD1. Trimming removed 2 bases from V and 3 bases from J; junction bases left unmatched: 6. CDR1 GTSNPN and CDR2 SVGIG come from the germline V gene (reference sequence). This CDR3 has 15 residues. This CDR3 is CAWSFGQGRGNTIYF. DNA for the CDR3: TGTGCCTGGAGTTTTGGACAGGGCCGTGGAAACACCATATATTTT.

The V gene is TRBV6-5, the J gene TRBJ1-4, with a weak D call TRBD1 (6 bases). Germline assignment: CDR1 MNHEY and CDR2 SVGAGI. Trimming cost V 5 bases and J 10 bases, with 20 bases left between them. The CDR3 is made up of 15 amino acids. CDR3 DNA: TGTGCCAGCAGTCCACCGAGGGACAAAAAGGGAAAACTGTTTTTT. This sequence encodes CASSPPRDKKGKLFF.